This entry features one T cell receptor beta chain sequence. The target of this receptor is not known. No much larger clone is present one base from it, and per-base qualities are unavailable. Libraries were made using 5' RACE. The sequencing machine was an Illumina HiSeq 2500. A second PCR of roughly 7 to 11 cycles was performed with a sample-barcoded 5' primer and a J-beta primer mix. A unique molecular identifier was introduced onto each TCR beta cDNA molecule by a template-switch 5' adaptor carrying 12 random nucleotides. At least 2.5 million CDR3-containing paired-end reads were obtained from each sample. The Mint cDNA synthesis kit, primed by a TRBC-specific oligonucleotide, was used to synthesize first-strand cDNA from all RNA. Following uracil-DNA glycosylase treatment, a first 18-cycle PCR with universal primers M1SS and BC2_uni_R was performed on all cDNA. The authors' pipeline ran thus. For normalization, 1 million high-quality reads, each with a distinct molecular identifier, were randomly selected from each sample. Instead of being binned into consensus sequences, reads that shared molecular identifiers were thrown out. MiTCR, with a Q25 quality threshold and the strictest error-elimination algorithm, was used for CDR3 identification, clonotype clustering and error correction. A nonparametric unseen species model using Euler transformation provided a lower-bound estimate of total TCR beta diversity. TCRdb ran its own pipeline on the public reads, namely fastp trimming at Q25 and MiXCR clone calling, and kept in-frame beta chains. Merged by CDR3 protein, the rows form single entries marked with the most common genes and DNA. It is TCRdb's table, rather than the study itself, that gives the V and J calls and clone size. Within this sample are fewer than 600,000 distinct CDR3 sequences, with about 29% of them counted one time only. The ten largest clones represent 3.6% of the sample.

The donors were 40 or so Caucasian individuals from Russia, aged roughly 6 to 90 years, who were systemically healthy. Each donor gave roughly 11 milliliters of peripheral blood, drawn into EDTA-treated Vacutainer tubes. PBMCs were isolated by Ficoll-Paque density-gradient centrifugation, with at least 6 million obtained per sample. Total RNA, at least 5 micrograms per sample, was extracted from PBMCs with Trizol reagent. For every donor, flow cytometry on a PBMC aliquot measured the percentage of naive CD45RAhigh/CD27high T cells. V loses 5 bases, J loses 2 bases, and the germline ends lie 14 bases apart. From its cysteine to its phenylalanine, the CDR3 spans 15 amino acids. This entry keeps only the CDR3 DNA: 45 bases, framed from base 1. Looking up the germline V gene (reference sequence) yields CDR1 SEHNR and CDR2 FQNEAQ. This entry belongs to a study of blood T cells in healthy people across ages (dated by TCRdb to the mid-2010s). Describing the broader study: In model experiments, roughly one uniquely barcoded TCR beta cDNA molecule per two T cells was captured by template switching. Using deep sequencing normalized with unique cDNA molecular identifiers, the study measured how TCR beta repertoire diversity changes with age. The donors were split into four age groups: young (average around 16 years), middle-aged (over 35), aged (roughly 65) and long-lived (approximately 80). For two donors (one aged 18 to 30 and one aged 80 or older), the study analyzed two additional independent replicas of 1 million unique cDNA reads from the same blood draw. Study-wide conclusions, independent of this receptor: Compared with the aged group, the long-lived group had more naive CD4+ T cells, fewer expanded clones and increased TCR diversity, a pattern suggesting age selection. Observed TCR beta diversity correlated strongly with the percentage of naive T cells measured by flow cytometry. Estimates of total diversity based on one million sequenced T cells were regarded as lower bounds and as underestimates. Observed TCR beta diversity per million T cells fell roughly linearly with age, and a significant reduction was already apparent by age around 40. Because donor CMV infection status was unknown, age-related changes in expanded clonotypes were potentially confounded. Bulk unsorted PBMC profiling prevented conclusive comparison of naive and antigen-experienced compartments.

The same sample was also studied in work on T cells of mothers and their children. In that second paper, the authors write: Donors were nine systemically healthy Caucasian individuals: three mothers and their six children. cDNA synthesis used all of the extracted RNA, with roughly 1.5 ug of RNA in each 15 ul reaction. Sample barcodes and 2-4 random nucleotides were added via the M1S primer in the second PCR. Over 8.5 million TCR beta CDR3 reads came from each mother, compared with about 3.2 million reads from each child. TCR recombination output is similarly shaped by thymic selection in related and unrelated pairs, with a minor effect exerted by inherited differences. Normalized repertoire overlap in related mother-child pairs was always slightly higher than in unrelated mother-child pairs, but the difference was never significant. With a sensitivity of approximately 92 clones per million clonotypes, no persistent microchimeric T cell clones were detected. To look for features that set related mother-child pairs apart from unrelated individuals, the researchers ran deep NGS to compare the TCR beta repertoires of mothers and children. The mean age was around 40 +/- 4 years for the mothers and about 12 +/- 4 years for the children. After adapter ligation with NEBNext reagents, the libraries were sequenced on Illumina HiSeq 2000 with 100+100 nt paired-end reads. To avoid cross-contamination, the mother libraries and the child libraries were prepared a month apart and sequenced in separate runs. Between roughly 500,000 and 2,300,000 distinct TCR beta clonotypes were identified per donor. Naive TCR beta clonotypes were estimated from low-frequency clonotypes matched to each donor's FACS-determined naive share, without sorting.

The chain employs TRBV7-9 and TRBJ2-3; TRBD1 could be the D gene, as 6 bases match. The sample taken for sequencing was blood. This receptor was taken from a boy aged 2 to 10 in good health. The DNA sequence is as follows: TGTGCCAGCAGCCCCCTCGGGACACCCACAGATACGCAGTATTTT. Its protein is CASSPLGTPTDTQYF.